The clone carrying this T cell receptor (beta chain) showed up just a few times. A Seattle source enrolled patients during active infection and followed them longitudinally. The sample belongs to a study of blood T cell repertoires in COVID-19. Study details: Italy, Spain and the United States were the sources of the convalescent and acute COVID-19 samples. Nucleic acid was either cDNA or gDNA, and it came from T cells, B-cell-depleted T cells, or PBMCs.

CDR3 size: 19 residues. Trimming left V 0 bases short and J 1 base short, with 18 bases between. Germline lookup yields CDR1 LGHNA and CDR2 YSLEER. Repertoires were generated with immunoSEQ multiplex PCR, while TCRdb's copy carries only in-frame clones and drops some. The sample lists under 250,000 clones, roughly three quarters occurring once. This receptor was taken from a woman aged 40 to 50 with COVID-19, enrolled during active disease. Sequenced input: peripheral blood. The J gene is TRBJ2-2, the V gene TRBV4-3, with a tentative D call TRBD2 (5 bases). The CDR3 is CASSQDRLRWEWNTGELFF. The CDR3 DNA reads TGCGCCAGCAGCCAAGATAGGCTTAGATGGGAGTGGAACACCGGGGAGCTGTTTTTT.